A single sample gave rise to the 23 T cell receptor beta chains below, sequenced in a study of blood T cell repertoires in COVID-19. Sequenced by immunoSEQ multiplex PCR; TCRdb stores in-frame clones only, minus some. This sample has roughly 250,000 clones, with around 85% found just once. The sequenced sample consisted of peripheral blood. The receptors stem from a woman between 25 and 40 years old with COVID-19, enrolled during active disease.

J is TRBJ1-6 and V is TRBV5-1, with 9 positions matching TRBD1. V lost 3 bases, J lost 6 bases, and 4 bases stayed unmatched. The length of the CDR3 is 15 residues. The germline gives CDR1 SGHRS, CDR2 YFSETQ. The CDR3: CASSWEGQGNSPLHF. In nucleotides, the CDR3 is TGCGCCAGCAGCTGGGAGGGACAGGGTAATTCACCCCTCCACTTT. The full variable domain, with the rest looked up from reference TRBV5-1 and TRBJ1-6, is KAGVTQTPRYLIKTRGQQVTLSCSPISGHRSVSWYQQTPGQGLQFLFEYFSETQRNKGNFPGRFSGRQFSNSRSEMNVSTLELGDSALYLCASSWEGQGNSPLHFGNGTRLTVT.

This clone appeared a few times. DNA for the CDR3: TGTGCCCGCCCTCCCCGGAGTGGCACAGATACGCAGTATTTT. It translates to CARPPRSGTDTQYF. The rearrangement uses TRBV6-4 and TRBJ2-3; D is unresolved. V gave up 11 bases and J gave up 1 base, with 16 bases separating them. The CDR3 consists of 14 residues. CDR1 and CDR2 (germline): MRHNA, SNTAGT.

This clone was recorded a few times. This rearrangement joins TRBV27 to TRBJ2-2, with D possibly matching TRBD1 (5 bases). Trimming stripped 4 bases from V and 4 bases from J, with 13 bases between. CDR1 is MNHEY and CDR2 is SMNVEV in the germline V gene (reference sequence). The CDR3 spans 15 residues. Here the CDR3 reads CASSSSGFGTGELFF. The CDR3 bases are TGTGCCAGCAGTTCGTCAGGGTTCGGCACCGGGGAGCTGTTTTTT.

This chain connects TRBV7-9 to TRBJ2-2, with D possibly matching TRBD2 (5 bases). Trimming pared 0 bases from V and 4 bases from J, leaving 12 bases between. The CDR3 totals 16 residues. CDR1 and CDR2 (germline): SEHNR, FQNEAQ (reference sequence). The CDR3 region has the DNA TGTGCCAGCAGCTTAGCCCTTACTAGATTCACCGGGGAGCTGTTTTTT. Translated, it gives CASSLALTRFTGELFF.

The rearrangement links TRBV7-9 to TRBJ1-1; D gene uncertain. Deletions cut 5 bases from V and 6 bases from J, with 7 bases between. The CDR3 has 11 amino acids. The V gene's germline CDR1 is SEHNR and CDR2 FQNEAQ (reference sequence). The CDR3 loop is CASSESPEAFF. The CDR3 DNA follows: TGTGCCAGCAGCGAAAGCCCTGAAGCTTTCTTT.

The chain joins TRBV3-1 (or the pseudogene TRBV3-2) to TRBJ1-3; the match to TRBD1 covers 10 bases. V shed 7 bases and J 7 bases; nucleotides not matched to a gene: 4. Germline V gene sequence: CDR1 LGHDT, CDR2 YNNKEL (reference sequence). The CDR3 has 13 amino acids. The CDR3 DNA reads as TGTGCCAGCAACGGACAGGGGGGCAACACCATATATTTT. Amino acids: CASNGQGGNTIYF.

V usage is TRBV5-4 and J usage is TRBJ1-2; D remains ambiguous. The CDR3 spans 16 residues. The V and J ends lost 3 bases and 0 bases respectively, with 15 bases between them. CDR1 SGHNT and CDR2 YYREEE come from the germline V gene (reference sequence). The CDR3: CASSSAISRANYGYTF. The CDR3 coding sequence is TGTGCCAGCAGCTCGGCGATCAGTCGGGCTAACTATGGCTACACCTTC.

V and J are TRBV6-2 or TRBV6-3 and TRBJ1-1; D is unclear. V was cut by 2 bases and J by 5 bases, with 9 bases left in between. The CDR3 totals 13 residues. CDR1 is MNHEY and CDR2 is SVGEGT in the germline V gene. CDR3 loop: CASSYNSGTEAFF. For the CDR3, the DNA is TGTGCCAGCAGTTACAACTCGGGGACTGAAGCTTTCTTT.

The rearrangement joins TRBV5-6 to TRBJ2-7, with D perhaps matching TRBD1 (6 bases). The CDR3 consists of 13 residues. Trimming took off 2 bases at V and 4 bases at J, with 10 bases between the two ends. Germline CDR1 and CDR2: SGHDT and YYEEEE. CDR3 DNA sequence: TGTGCCAGCAGCTTTTCAAGGGGGTACGAGCAGTACTTC. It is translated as CASSFSRGYEQYF.

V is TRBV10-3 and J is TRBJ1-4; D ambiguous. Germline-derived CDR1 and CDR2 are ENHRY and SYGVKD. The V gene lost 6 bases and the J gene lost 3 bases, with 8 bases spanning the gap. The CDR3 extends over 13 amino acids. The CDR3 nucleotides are TGTGCCATCAGCGAGACTGCTAATGAAAAACTGTTTTTT. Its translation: CAISETANEKLFF.

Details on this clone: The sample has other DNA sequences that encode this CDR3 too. In DNA form, the CDR3 reads TGTGCCAGCAGCCAAGATCGGTACAATGAGCAGTTCTTC. It yields the protein CASSQDRYNEQFF. The V and J genes are TRBV14 and TRBJ2-1; no clear D. This CDR3 spans 13 amino acids. The V gene's germline CDR1 is SGHDN and CDR2 FVKESK. Trimming left V 0 bases short and J 4 bases short, with 4 bases between.

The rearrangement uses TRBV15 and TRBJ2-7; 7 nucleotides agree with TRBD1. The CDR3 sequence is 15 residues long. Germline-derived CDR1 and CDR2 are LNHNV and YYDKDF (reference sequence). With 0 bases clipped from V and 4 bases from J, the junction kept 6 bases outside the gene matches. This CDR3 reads CATSRETGVRYEQYF. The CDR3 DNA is TGTGCCACCAGCAGAGAAACAGGGGTAAGGTACGAGCAGTACTTC.

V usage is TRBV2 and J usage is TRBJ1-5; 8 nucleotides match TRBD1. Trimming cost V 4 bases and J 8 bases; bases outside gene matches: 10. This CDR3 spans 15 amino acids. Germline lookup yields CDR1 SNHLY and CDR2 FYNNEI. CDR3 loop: CASSGAQTGVEPQHF. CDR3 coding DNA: TGTGCCAGCAGTGGGGCCCAGACAGGGGTAGAGCCCCAGCATTTT.

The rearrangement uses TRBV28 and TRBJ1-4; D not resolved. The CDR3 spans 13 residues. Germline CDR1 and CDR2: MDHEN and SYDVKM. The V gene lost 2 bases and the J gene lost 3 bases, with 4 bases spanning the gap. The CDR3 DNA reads TGTGCCAGCAGTTTAGGGCCTAATGAAAAACTGTTTTTT. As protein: CASSLGPNEKLFF.

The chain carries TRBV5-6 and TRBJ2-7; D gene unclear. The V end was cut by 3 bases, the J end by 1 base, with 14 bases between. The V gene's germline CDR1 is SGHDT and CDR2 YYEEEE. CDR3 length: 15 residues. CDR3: CASSWRSGRSYEQYF. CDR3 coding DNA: TGTGCCAGCAGCTGGCGGTCGGGTCGATCCTACGAGCAGTACTTC.

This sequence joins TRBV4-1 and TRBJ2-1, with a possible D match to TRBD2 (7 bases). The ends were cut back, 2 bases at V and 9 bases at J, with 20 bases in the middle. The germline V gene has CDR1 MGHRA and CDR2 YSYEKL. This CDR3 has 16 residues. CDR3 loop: CASSQWRGGASGEQFF. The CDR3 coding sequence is TGCGCCAGCAGCCAATGGAGGGGGGGGGCCTCAGGTGAGCAGTTCTTC.

CDR3 nucleotides: TGCGCCAGCAGCCGCGCGGCAGCGGGGGGGCTAGGGGCCAACGTCCTGACTTTC. Translation: CASSRAAAGGLGANVLTF. The chain has TRBV4-1 and TRBJ2-6; TRBD2 aligns across 10 bases. In germline, CDR1 is MGHRA, CDR2 YSYEKL. The trim removed 4 bases at V and 4 bases at J, leaving 10 bases unmatched. The CDR3 contains 18 residues.

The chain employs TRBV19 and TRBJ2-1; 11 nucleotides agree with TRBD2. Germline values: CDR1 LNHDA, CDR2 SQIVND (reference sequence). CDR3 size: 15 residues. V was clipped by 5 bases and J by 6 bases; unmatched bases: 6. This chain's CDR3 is CASSFGLAGLNEQFF. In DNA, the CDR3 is TGTGCCAGTAGTTTCGGACTAGCGGGCCTCAATGAGCAGTTCTTC.

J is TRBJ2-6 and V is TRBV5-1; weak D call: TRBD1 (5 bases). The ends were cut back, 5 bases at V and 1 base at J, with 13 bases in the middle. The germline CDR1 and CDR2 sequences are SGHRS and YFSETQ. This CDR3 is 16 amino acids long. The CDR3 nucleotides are TGCGCCAGCAGATTCGGACACAGATCTGGGGCCAACGTCCTGACTTTC. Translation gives CASRFGHRSGANVLTF.

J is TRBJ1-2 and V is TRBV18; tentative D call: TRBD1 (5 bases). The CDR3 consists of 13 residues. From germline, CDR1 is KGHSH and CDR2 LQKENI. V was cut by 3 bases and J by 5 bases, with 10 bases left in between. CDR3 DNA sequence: TGTGCCAGCTCACCCACGACAGAATATGGCTACACCTTC. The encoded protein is CASSPTTEYGYTF.

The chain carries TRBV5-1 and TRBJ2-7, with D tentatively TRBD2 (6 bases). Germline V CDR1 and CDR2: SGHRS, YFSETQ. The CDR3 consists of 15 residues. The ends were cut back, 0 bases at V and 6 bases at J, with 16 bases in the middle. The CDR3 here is CASSLVPLEGVEQYF. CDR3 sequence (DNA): TGCGCCAGCAGCTTGGTCCCCTTGGAGGGAGTCGAGCAGTACTTC. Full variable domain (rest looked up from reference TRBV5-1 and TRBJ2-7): KAGVTQTPRYLIKTRGQQVTLSCSPISGHRSVSWYQQTPGQGLQFLFEYFSETQRNKGNFPGRFSGRQFSNSRSEMNVSTLELGDSALYLCASSLVPLEGVEQYFGPGTRLTVT.

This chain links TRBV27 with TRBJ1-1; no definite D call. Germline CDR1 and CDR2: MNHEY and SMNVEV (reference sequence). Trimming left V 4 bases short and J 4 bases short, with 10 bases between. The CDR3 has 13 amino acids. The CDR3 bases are TGTGCCAGCAGTTCCGGTCTGAGCACTGAAGCTTTCTTT. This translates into CASSSGLSTEAFF.

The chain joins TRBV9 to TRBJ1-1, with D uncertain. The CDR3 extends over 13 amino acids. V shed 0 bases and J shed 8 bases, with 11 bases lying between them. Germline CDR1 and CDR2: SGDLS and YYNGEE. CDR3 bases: TGTGCCAGCAGCGTAGTACAGTTAAGAGAAGCTTTCTTT. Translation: CASSVVQLREAFF.